These T cell receptor beta chains were read from a single sample in a study of blood T cell repertoires in COVID-19. Profiling relied on immunoSEQ multiplex PCR, and the TCRdb table lists in-frame clones only, not all of them. The sample has under 150,000 clones; approximately 90% are singletons. Sequenced: peripheral blood. These receptor sequences come from a man aged 50 to 59 with acute or convalescent COVID-19. The CDR3 runs from the conserved cysteine through the conserved F or W. The D gene is left open where the match is weak. The size entry is marked missing in some rows and otherwise reads once, few, many or a size class.

j_gene,abundance,v_gene,d_gene,CDR3aa,CDR3nt
TRBJ1-5,.,TRBV27,.,CASSLSGRQPQHF,TGTGCCAGCAGTTTATCGGGGCGACAGCCCCAGCATTTT
TRBJ2-7,once,TRBV7-6,.,CASSFNTAYEQYF,TGTGCCAGCAGCTTTAACACAGCTTACGAGCAGTACTTC
TRBJ2-7,.,TRBV7-6,TRBD1,CASSLSTGGYGEQYF,TGTGCCAGCAGCTTATCGACAGGGGGCTATGGCGAGCAGTACTTC
TRBJ1-1,.,TRBV5-5,.,CASSLEQGAATEAFF,TGTGCCAGCAGCTTGGAACAGGGAGCTGCCACTGAAGCTTTCTTT
TRBJ1-1,.,TRBV30,TRBD1,CAWRPQGATEAFF,TGTGCCTGGAGGCCACAGGGGGCGACTGAAGCTTTCTTT
TRBJ1-2,.,TRBV27,.,CASSLRGGAGYGYTF,TGTGCCAGCAGTTTACGCGGGGGCGCAGGGTATGGCTACACCTTC
TRBJ1-2,.,TRBV5-6,.,CASSRTAVSYGYTF,TGTGCCAGCAGCCGGACAGCAGTATCATATGGCTACACCTTC
TRBJ2-1,.,TRBV4-2,TRBD2,CASSREREGEQFF,TGTGCCAGCAGCCGGGAGAGGGAGGGTGAGCAGTTCTTC
TRBJ1-2,.,TRBV29-1,.,CSVESRGGLLGYTF,TGCAGCGTGGAAAGCCGGGGGGGGCTATTAGGCTACACCTTC
TRBJ2-1,few,TRBV5-1,TRBD2,CASSLVSSGSAEQFF,TGCGCCAGCAGCTTGGTGTCTAGCGGGAGCGCTGAGCAGTTCTTC
TRBJ1-1,.,TRBV6-5,TRBD1,CASRPSTGARTEAFF,TGTGCCAGCAGACCCTCCACAGGGGCGCGAACTGAAGCTTTCTTT
TRBJ2-6,.,TRBV4-3,.,CASSQALSSGANVLTF,TGCGCCAGCAGCCAAGCGCTAAGTAGTGGGGCCAACGTCCTGACTTTC
TRBJ1-2,.,TRBV2,TRBD1,CASDQSGQNYGYTF,TGTGCCAGCGATCAATCGGGACAGAACTATGGCTACACCTTC
TRBJ1-2,.,TRBV7-2,.,CASSLAASGQFYGYTF,TGTGCCAGCAGCTTAGCCGCTTCGGGACAATTCTATGGCTACACCTTC
TRBJ1-5,.,TRBV6-5,.,CASRRDPGGNQPQHF,TGTGCCAGCAGGCGAGACCCAGGGGGCAATCAGCCCCAGCATTTT
TRBJ2-5,.,TRBV20-1,.,CSATYAETQYF,TGCAGTGCTACCTATGCAGAGACCCAGTACTTC
TRBJ2-1,.,TRBV6-5,.,CASRPDRYNEQFF,TGTGCCAGCAGACCCGACAGGTACAATGAGCAGTTCTTC
TRBJ1-5,.,TRBV6-4,.,CASGQGQRMPYSNQPQHF,TGTGCCAGCGGCCAAGGACAGCGGATGCCGTATAGCAATCAGCCCCAGCATTTT
TRBJ2-5,.,TRBV19,TRBD2,CASKRRLAGLGETQYF,TGTGCCAGTAAACGGAGACTAGCGGGCCTGGGGGAGACCCAGTACTTC
TRBJ2-1,.,TRBV5-4,TRBD2,CASSPGLAGVNEQFF,TGTGCCAGCAGCCCGGGACTAGCGGGAGTAAATGAGCAGTTCTTC
TRBJ2-3,.,TRBV6-4,TRBD2,CASRRGTSGTDTQYF,TGTGCCAGCAGGAGGGGGACTAGTGGCACAGATACGCAGTATTTT
TRBJ2-7,.,TRBV11-3,TRBD1,CASSSRDSPYEQYF,TGTGCCAGCAGCTCCCGGGACAGCCCATACGAGCAGTACTTC
TRBJ2-3,.,TRBV19,TRBD2,CASSIGLAGRDTQYF,TGTGCCAGTAGTATTGGACTAGCGGGAAGAGATACGCAGTATTTT
TRBJ2-5,.,TRBV7-6,.,CASSLGAVPYQETQYF,TGTGCCAGCAGCTTGGGGGCGGTCCCGTACCAAGAGACCCAGTACTTC
TRBJ1-6,.,TRBV6-5,.,CASSTSGGENSPLHF,TGTGCCAGCAGTACCTCCGGGGGAGAGAATTCACCCCTCCACTTT
TRBJ2-3,.,TRBV6-4,TRBD2,CASSDSSGTTDTQYF,TGTGCCAGCAGTGACTCTAGCGGGACCACAGATACGCAGTATTTT
TRBJ2-7,once,TRBV2,TRBD2,CASSDFELAGGGSYEQYF,TGTGCCAGCAGTGACTTCGAACTAGCGGGAGGTGGCTCATACGAGCAGTACTTC
TRBJ2-7,.,TRBV28,TRBD2,CASSIPSGSYEQYF,TGTGCCAGCAGTATTCCTAGCGGTTCCTACGAGCAGTACTTC
TRBJ2-1,.,TRBV7-8,.,CASRIPGHTYNEQFF,TGTGCCAGCAGGATCCCGGGACACACCTACAATGAGCAGTTCTTC
TRBJ2-1,.,TRBV5-1,TRBD2,CASSPGLAGVNEQFF,TGCGCCAGCAGCCCCGGACTAGCGGGAGTTAATGAGCAGTTCTTC
TRBJ1-4,.,TRBV19,.,CASSMVGAANEKLFF,TGTGCCAGTAGTATGGTGGGGGCTGCTAATGAAAAACTGTTTTTT
TRBJ2-7,.,TRBV25-1,TRBD1,CASRDRATYEQYF,TGTGCCAGCAGGGACAGGGCCACCTACGAGCAGTACTTC
TRBJ2-1,.,TRBV4-2,TRBD2,CASSQGASGHTDEQFF,TGTGCCAGCAGCCAAGGGGCTAGCGGACACACGGATGAGCAGTTCTTC
TRBJ1-4,.,TRBV6-6,.,CASATRTDEKLFF,TGTGCCAGCGCTACCCGGACAGATGAAAAACTGTTTTTT
TRBJ1-2,.,TRBV27,.,CASSLGGGKLNYGYTF,TGTGCCAGCAGTTTAGGAGGTGGCAAGCTTAACTATGGCTACACCTTC
TRBJ1-4,few,TRBV2,TRBD1,CASSRDRGSEKLFF,TGTGCCAGCAGTCGGGACAGGGGCAGTGAAAAACTGTTTTTT
TRBJ2-1,.,TRBV5-1,TRBD2,CASSFTSGGKQFF,TGCGCCAGCAGCTTCACTAGCGGCGGGAAGCAGTTCTTC
TRBJ1-2,.,TRBV4-1,.,CASSQGEAQFYGYTF,TGCGCCAGCAGCCAGGGAGAGGCACAGTTCTATGGCTACACCTTC
TRBJ2-2,.,TRBV27,TRBD2,CAPREGLAGISGELFF,TGTGCCCCAAGGGAGGGGCTAGCGGGAATCAGCGGGGAGCTGTTTTTT
TRBJ2-1,.,TRBV15,TRBD2,CATSPQPGLVFYEQFF,TGTGCCACCAGCCCGCAGCCGGGACTAGTATTTTATGAGCAGTTCTTC
TRBJ2-5,.,TRBV18,TRBD1,CASSPGGNRGETQYF,TGTGCCAGCTCACCCGGTGGCAACAGGGGCGAGACCCAGTACTTC
TRBJ2-5,once,TRBV6-5,.,CASSYEGMKTQYF,TGTGCCAGCAGTTACGAGGGAATGAAGACCCAGTACTTC
TRBJ2-1,.,TRBV9,.,CASSVDQNSYNEQFF,TGTGCCAGCAGCGTAGACCAGAACTCCTACAATGAGCAGTTCTTC
TRBJ2-7,.,TRBV21-1,.,CASSGLGSFCEQYF,TGTGCCAGCAGCGGACTGGGCAGCTTCTGCGAGCAGTACTTC
TRBJ2-7,.,TRBV15,TRBD2,CATSTSGTYEQYF,TGTGCCACCAGCACTAGCGGGACCTACGAGCAGTACTTC
TRBJ2-1,once,TRBV7-2,.,CASSPGTLRNEQFF,TGTGCCAGCAGCCCGGGGACTCTTCGCAATGAGCAGTTCTTC
TRBJ2-1,.,TRBV7-9,TRBD2,CASSLLPTSGSYEQFF,TGTGCCAGCAGCTTATTGCCAACTAGCGGGAGCTATGAGCAGTTCTTC
TRBJ1-2,.,TRBV5-4,.,CASSLRGAGDGYTF,TGTGCCAGCAGCTTACGGGGGGCAGGTGATGGCTACACCTTC
TRBJ2-7,.,TRBV5-1,.,CASSFGEREQYF,TGCGCCAGCAGCTTTGGTGAGAGGGAGCAGTACTTC
TRBJ2-1,few,TRBV5-1,TRBD2,CASSLRERGGNSYNEQFF,TGCGCCAGCAGCTTGCGTGAGCGGGGAGGCAACTCCTACAATGAGCAGTTCTTC